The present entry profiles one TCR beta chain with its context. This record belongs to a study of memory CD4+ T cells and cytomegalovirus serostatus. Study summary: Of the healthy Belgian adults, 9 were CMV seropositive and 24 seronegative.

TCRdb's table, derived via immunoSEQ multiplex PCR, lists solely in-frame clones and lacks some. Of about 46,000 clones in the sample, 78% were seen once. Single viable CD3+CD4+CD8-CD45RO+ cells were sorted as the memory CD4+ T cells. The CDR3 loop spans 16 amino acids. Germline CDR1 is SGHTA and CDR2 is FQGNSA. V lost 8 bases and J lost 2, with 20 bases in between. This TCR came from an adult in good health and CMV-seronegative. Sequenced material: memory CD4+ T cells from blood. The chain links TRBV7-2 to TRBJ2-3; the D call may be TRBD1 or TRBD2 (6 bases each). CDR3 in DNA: TGTGCCAGCGGAATCTCGAGTCGGGGGCCCACAGATACGCAGTATTTT. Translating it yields CASGISSRGPTDTQYF.